This T cell receptor (beta chain) was captured by sequencing in a study of Ad26.COV2.S vaccination and SARS-CoV-2 variants (dated by TCRdb to about 2021). Some background on the complete study: Donors in the vaccine arm were drawn from COV1001, a multicentre, randomized, double-blind, placebo-controlled phase I-IIa trial testing Ad26.COV2.S in healthy adults. Ad26.COV2.S was given intramuscularly at 5x10^10 or 1x10^11 viral particles, as a single shot or as two shots 56 days apart. Sequencing of the TCRbeta repertoire served to evaluate the specificity and breadth of SARS-CoV-2-reactive T cell receptors following Ad26.COV2.S vaccination. The TCR-sequenced set comprised about 32 samples: around 20 Ad26.COV2.S vaccine recipients, 5 placebo recipients and 8 SARS-CoV-2 convalescent individuals. Trial participants were randomized into five groups of five, in which low-dose or high-dose Ad26.COV2.S was given once or twice, or placebo was given on both occasions. Investigators remained blinded to trial group allocation during experiments and outcome assessment.

TCRbeta CDR3 regions were sequenced with the immunoSEQ Assay. After extraction, genomic DNA underwent amplification by bias-controlled multiplex PCR, followed by high-throughput sequencing. Per the original workflow: To quantify the absolute abundance of every unique TCRbeta CDR3 region, sequences were collapsed and filtered. Usable DNA was measured by amplifying reference genes present in all nucleated cells, and TCRbeta template counts were normalized to that usable DNA to estimate T cell fraction. Repertoire TCRs were annotated as SARS-CoV-2-specific when V gene, CDR3 amino acid sequence and J gene were exactly matched to a known reactive TCR set. The reference SARS-CoV-2 TCR set was obtained from MIRA and was filtered for enrichment in COVID-19-positive ImmuneCODE repertoires, whereby public or cross-reactive TCRs were removed. Using the MIRA antigens, annotated TCRs were further analysed by specific ORF or by position within an ORF. Breadth was defined as the number of annotated unique rearrangements divided by the total number of unique productive rearrangements, and depth was defined as the summed frequency of the annotated unique rearrangements. TCR breadth was compared between groups using two-sided Wilcoxon rank-sum tests. In its TCRdb copy, this immuneACCESS table keeps in-frame sequences only and misses some clones. Where compared with another copy, unresolved V genes explain less than half of these, and the others have no known cause. For V, J and clone size, that table is used; D and trimming come from the DNA. Within this sample are 350,000 to 400,000 clones, with 88% of them counted one time only. The top ten hold about 3.6% of the sample.

The treatment or condition label here, explained by the study, means: about 20 received Ad26.COV2.S at low or high dose, single or two shots; about 5 received placebo; per-sample allocation not given. Repertoires of vaccine and placebo recipients were sequenced from samples taken on day 63 after the first injection. In Cohort 1b, around 23 adults aged 18-55 years were enrolled at a single site in Boston, USA, between 29 July and 7 August 2020. Ad26.COV2.S was a replication-incompetent adenovirus type 26 vector that expressed a prefusion-stabilized SARS-CoV-2 spike protein derived from the original Wuhan strain. The full study reports these points: After vaccination, spike-specific CD8+ and CD4+ T cell responses were reported to show substantial breadth. According to the authors, total T cell responses may have been underestimated by the TCR breadth and depth analyses. Ad26.COV2.S recipients had higher spike-specific TCR breadth than placebo recipients (P = 0.0014). The study was not powered to compare responses between vaccine doses or regimens. Comparable non-spike TCR breadth was observed between vaccine and placebo recipients, consistent with only spike being contained in the vaccine.

Via the germline V gene, CDR1 is SQVTM and CDR2 ANQGSEA. V and J are truncated by 2 bases and 6 bases respectively, leaving an intervening sequence of 10 bases. Taken from cysteine to phenylalanine, the CDR3 has 12 residues. Here the CDR3 DNA is all that survives: 36 bases in frame from base 1. About this clone itself: There is no known antigen for this receptor. No base qualities exist here, and no much larger clone lies one base off it.

The chain joins TRBV29-1 to TRBJ1-1; TRBD1 is a weak D gene call, 5 bases matching. The input for sequencing was peripheral blood, taken in a trial of Ad26.COV2.S vaccine versus placebo. The receptor's source is a person between 18 and 59 years old who received the Ad26.COV2.S COVID-19 vaccine or a placebo. The CDR3: CSVELGRAEAFF. The DNA reads TGCAGCGTTGAATTGGGGCGGGCTGAAGCTTTCTTT.